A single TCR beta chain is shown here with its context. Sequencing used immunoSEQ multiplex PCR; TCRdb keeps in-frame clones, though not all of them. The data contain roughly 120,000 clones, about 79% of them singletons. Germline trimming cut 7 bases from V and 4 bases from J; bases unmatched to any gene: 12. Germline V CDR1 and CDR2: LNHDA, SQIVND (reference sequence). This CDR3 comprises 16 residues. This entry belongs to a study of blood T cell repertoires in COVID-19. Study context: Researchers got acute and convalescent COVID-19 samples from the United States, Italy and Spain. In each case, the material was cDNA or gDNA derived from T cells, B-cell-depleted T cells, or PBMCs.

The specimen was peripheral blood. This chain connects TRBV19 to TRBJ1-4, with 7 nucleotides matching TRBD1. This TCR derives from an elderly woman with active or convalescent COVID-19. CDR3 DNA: TGTGCCAGTACTACATTCCAGGGGGATGGTAATGAAAAACTGTTTTTT. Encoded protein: CASTTFQGDGNEKLFF. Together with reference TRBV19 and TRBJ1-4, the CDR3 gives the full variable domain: DGGITQSPKYLFRKEGQNVTLSCEQNLNHDAMYWYRQDPGQGLRLIYYSQIVNDFQKGDIAEGYSVSREKKESFPLTVTSAQKNPTAFYLCASTTFQGDGNEKLFFGSGTQLSVL.